The 10 T cell receptor beta chains below were found in one sample sequenced in a study of technical replicates of blood from a handful of donors. Assay: immunoSEQ multiplex PCR; the TCRdb copy retains only in-frame clones and omits some. The data hold approximately 95,000 clones, with 85% to 95% observed a single time. The specimen was T cells isolated from PBMCs. These receptors were obtained from a human donor in good health.

The genes are TRBV7-3 and TRBJ2-5, with D unclear. The CDR3 totals 15 residues. Germline-derived CDR1 and CDR2 are SGHTA and FQGTGA. Trimming took 3 bases from V and 5 from J, leaving 16 bases between them. In nucleotides, the CDR3 is TGTGCCAGCAGCTTTGCCTCCTCTGGCTCGGAGACCCAGTACTTC. This gives the protein CASSFASSGSETQYF. The full variable domain, rest sourced from reference TRBV7-3 and TRBJ2-5, is GAGVSQTPSNKVTEKGKYVELRCDPISGHTALYWYRQSLGQGPEFLIYFQGTGAADDSGLPNDRFFAVRPEGSVSTLKIQRTERGDSAVYLCASSFASSGSETQYFGPGTRLLVL.

The chain has TRBV7-3 and TRBJ2-7, with TRBD2 matching over 9 bases. J was trimmed by 4 bases and V by 2 bases; bases with no gene match: 3. The germline V gene has CDR1 SGHTA and CDR2 FQGTGA. The CDR3 consists of 14 residues. The CDR3 DNA sequence: TGTGCCAGCAGCTTAGGCGGGAGGGGGTACGAGCAGTACTTC. It encodes CASSLGGRGYEQYF.

The chain links TRBV7-2 to TRBJ2-6, with TRBD1 matching over 7 bases. The germline gives CDR1 SGHTA, CDR2 FQGNSA. CDR3 length: 15 amino acids. V dropped 8 bases and J dropped 0; count of bases not matched to a gene: 4. DNA for the CDR3: TGTGCCAGCGGACCAGGGGGCTCTGGGGCCAACGTCCTGACTTTC. It yields the protein CASGPGGSGANVLTF.

This chain connects TRBV7-3 to TRBJ2-3, with D possibly being TRBD2 (5 bases). V was cut by 3 bases and J by 4 bases, with 5 bases left in between. Germline CDR1 reads SGHTA; CDR2 reads FQGTGA. The CDR3 has 12 amino acids. The CDR3 nucleotides read TGTGCCAGCAGCTTGGGAGCAGATACGCAGTATTTT. Translation: CASSLGADTQYF.

Comments on this clone: This CDR3 is also generated by other DNA sequences in the sample. The V and J genes are TRBV6-5 and TRBJ1-1, with 7 nucleotides matching TRBD1. Per the germline V gene, CDR1 is MNHEY and CDR2 is SVGAGI. The CDR3 length is 13 residues. V lost 5 bases and J lost 2; bases outside the gene matches: 2. The chain's CDR3 is CASSRTGNTEAFF. In nucleotides, the CDR3 is TGTGCCAGCAGTAGGACAGGCAACACTGAAGCTTTCTTT.

The J gene is TRBJ1-1, the V gene TRBV30; D possibly corresponds to TRBD1 (6 bases). The V gene lost 5 bases and the J gene lost 3 bases, with 19 bases spanning the gap. The CDR3 is 15 residues long. Per germline, CDR1 GTSNPN and CDR2 SVGIG (reference sequence). This chain's CDR3 is CAWHTLQGWDTEAFF. CDR3 sequence (DNA): TGTGCCTGGCACACGCTACAGGGCTGGGACACTGAAGCTTTCTTT.

Only a few counts were recorded for this clone. The rearrangement uses TRBV5-4 and TRBJ1-1, with D possibly matching TRBD1 (5 bases). Germline CDR1 SGHNT, CDR2 YYREEE (reference sequence). V dropped 4 bases and J dropped 2 bases, with 9 bases sitting between them. This CDR3 region has 13 residues. The CDR3 region is CASSIRGNTEAFF. CDR3 in DNA: TGTGCCAGCAGCATAAGGGGAAACACTGAAGCTTTCTTT. Looking up the rest from reference TRBV5-4 and TRBJ1-1 gives the full variable domain: ETGVTQSPTHLIKTRGQQVTLRCSSQSGHNTVSWYQQALGQGPQFIFQYYREEENGRGNFPPRFSGLQFPNYSSELNVNALELDDSALYLCASSIRGNTEAFFGQGTRLTVV.

This chain's CDR3 is CASSDSRAKNTEAFF. As DNA, the CDR3 is TGTGCCAGCAGCGACAGCAGGGCAAAGAACACTGAAGCTTTCTTT. This chain links TRBV9 with TRBJ1-1; D perhaps matches TRBD1 (5 bases). The V gene lost 3 bases and the J gene lost 1 base, with 13 bases spanning the gap. CDR3 length equals 15 residues. CDR1 and CDR2 (germline): SGDLS, YYNGEE.

CDR3: CASSSGHPGLAGAGELFF. CDR3 in DNA: TGTGCCAGCAGTTCGGGACATCCGGGACTAGCGGGAGCCGGGGAGCTGTTTTTT. The J gene is TRBJ2-2, the V gene TRBV7-3, with 14 bases that match TRBD2. Trimming took 6 bases from V and 6 from J; bases not matched to a gene: 12. This CDR3 spans 18 amino acids. Germline V gives CDR1 SGHTA, CDR2 FQGTGA.

This clone was counted a single time. The V and J genes are TRBV5-6 and TRBJ1-5; tentatively, D is TRBD1 (5 bases). Deletions cut 4 bases from V and 0 bases from J, with 8 bases between. Germline CDR1 reads SGHDT; CDR2 reads YYEEEE. The CDR3 runs 14 residues. The CDR3 region is CASSGADSNQPQHF. CDR3 bases: TGTGCCAGCAGCGGGGCAGATAGCAATCAGCCCCAGCATTTT.